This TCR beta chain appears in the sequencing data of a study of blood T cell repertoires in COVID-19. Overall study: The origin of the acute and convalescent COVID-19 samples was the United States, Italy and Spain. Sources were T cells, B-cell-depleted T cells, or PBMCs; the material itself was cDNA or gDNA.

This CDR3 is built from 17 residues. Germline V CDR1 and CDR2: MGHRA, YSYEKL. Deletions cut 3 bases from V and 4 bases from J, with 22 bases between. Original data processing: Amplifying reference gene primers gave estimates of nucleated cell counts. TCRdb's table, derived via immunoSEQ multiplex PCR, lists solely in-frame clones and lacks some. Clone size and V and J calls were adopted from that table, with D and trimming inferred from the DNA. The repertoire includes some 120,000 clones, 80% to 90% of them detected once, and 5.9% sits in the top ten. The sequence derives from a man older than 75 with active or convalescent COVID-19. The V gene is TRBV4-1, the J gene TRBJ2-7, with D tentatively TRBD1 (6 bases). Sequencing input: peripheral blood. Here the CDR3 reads CASSQARTTGKLYEQYF. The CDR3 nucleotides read TGCGCCAGCAGCCAGGCGCGGACCACAGGGAAGTTGTACGAGCAGTACTTC.